This T cell receptor (beta chain) appears in the sequencing data of a study of shared clonotypes between healthy human individuals (dated by TCRdb to about 2020). At the level of the whole study: A couple of women and a few men aged 18 to 49 years were included in the cohort. Different laboratories and diverse techniques were used to prepare libraries and sequence TCR repertoires, to increase sequencing depth and limit assay-specific biases. Between about 0.9 and 10 billion PBMCs per donor were obtained by leukapheresis. To estimate repertoire size and how much clonotype sharing occurs between individuals, the study deeply sequenced the blood TCR repertoires of 4 to 6 healthy adults. For each donor, three plates each were used for CD4 naive and CD4 memory, two plates were used for CD8 naive, and one plate was used for CD8 memory.

Counted from cysteine to phenylalanine, this CDR3 has 12 amino acids. Only the CDR3 region is kept as DNA, spanning 36 bases read in frame from base 1. Looking up the germline V gene yields CDR1 SGHRS and CDR2 YFSETQ. V gives up 5 bases and J gives up 6 bases, and the segment between their germline ends measures 8 bases. Study-level results and caveats: Because the study included only a small number of donors, the genetic and exposure-history diversity represented was limited. Even with the large sequencing depth, rarefaction of the sorted-subset datasets indicated that sequencing was incomplete. Pairwise subsampling led to the expectation that sequencing depth would affect the degree of clonotype sharing among donors. Larger estimated clonotype richness was generally found for naive subsets than for memory subsets. Across a few donors, approximately 5% of naive CD4, approximately 4% of naive CD8, 2% to 2.5% of memory CD4, and over 0.35% of memory CD8 clonotypes were shared. Sampling was restricted to blood, and TCR repertoires in tissue are likely to differ from TCR repertoires in blood. Higher generation probabilities were observed for clonotypes shared by all four sorted-subset donors than for non-shared clonotypes.

CD8 naive samples were CD45RO-negative cells positively selected for CCR7, giving a CD45RA+CCR7+ population that excluded TemRA cells. The donors were healthy, HIV-negative adults who had no recently reported acute infections or vaccinations. Every donor was a Caucasian adult living in Nashville, Tennessee, USA. Blood was collected by leukapheresis, and PBMCs were isolated by Ficoll-Histopaque density gradient centrifugation and then cryopreserved in liquid nitrogen vapor phase. Analytical flow cytometry was used to check the purity and quantity of each magnetically sorted T cell population. Genomic DNA was isolated from every sorted fraction and measured by UV absorbance on a Nanodrop 2000c. TCR CDR3 regions were amplified from genomic DNA by multiplex PCR using the deep immunoSEQ assay. Genomic DNA extracted from each cell subset was distributed evenly over all wells of several immunoSEQ 96-well plates, and each plate served as one replicate. Each replicate PCR for sorted subsets received roughly 0.2 ug genomic DNA, equal to about 30,000 T cell genomes. Purified libraries were measured with a Qubit 3.0 fluorometer, size-checked on a Bioanalyzer 2100, and measured again with the KAPA Library Quantification kit. A separate single-read 150-cycle Illumina NextSeq 550 flow cell was used to sequence each immunoSEQ 96-well plate. In the paper's pipeline: The immunoSEQ output contained only junctional sequences without quality scores, so filtering could not match that applied to full-length reads. To assign V/J genes and CDR3, sequences were annotated against IMGT germline references using PyIR, a Python wrapper for IgBLAST v1.9. Reads were filtered out if the reads had weak V/J assignments (E-value above 1e-6), no CDR3, stop codons, out-of-frame junctions, or ambiguous translated residues. V3J clonotypes were defined as sequences sharing the same inferred V gene, J gene, and CDR3 amino acid sequence. Percentage overlap between repertoires was computed as shared unique clonotypes divided by the size of the smaller repertoire. Three approaches were used to assess repertoire richness: RTK rarefaction, the Chao1 estimator, and Recon v2.1 estimates of unobserved clonotypes. OLGA was used to compute generation probabilities for all TCRbeta clonotypes that the gDNA method yielded from a few donors. The source is immuneACCESS, and TCRdb retained only in-frame sequences with V and J called. Part of the clones is not carried over; for the studies checked, unresolved V genes explain less than half of this, and the remainder is unexplained. The V and J calls and the clone size are those of that table, but D and trimming were determined from the DNA. The table for this sample lists about 2.2 million clones; 93% of them were counted only once. Approximately 1.7% of the sample is held by the ten biggest clonotypes.

This clone was counted a few times. The specificity of this receptor is unknown. No per-base quality is available; no much larger clone lies one base away. The receptor's source is a man between 18 and 29 years old in good health. Some clones in this sample may be carry-over from other donors' samples. Material for sequencing was naive CD8+ T cells from PBMCs. The cell subset or site label here, explained by the study, means: CD45RA+CCR7+. This receptor chain uses TRBV5-1 and TRBJ2-2, with an unclear D gene assignment. The CDR3 region has the sequence CASRPPAGELFF. The DNA reads as follows: TGCGCCAGCAGGCCTCCGGCCGGGGAGCTGTTTTTT.